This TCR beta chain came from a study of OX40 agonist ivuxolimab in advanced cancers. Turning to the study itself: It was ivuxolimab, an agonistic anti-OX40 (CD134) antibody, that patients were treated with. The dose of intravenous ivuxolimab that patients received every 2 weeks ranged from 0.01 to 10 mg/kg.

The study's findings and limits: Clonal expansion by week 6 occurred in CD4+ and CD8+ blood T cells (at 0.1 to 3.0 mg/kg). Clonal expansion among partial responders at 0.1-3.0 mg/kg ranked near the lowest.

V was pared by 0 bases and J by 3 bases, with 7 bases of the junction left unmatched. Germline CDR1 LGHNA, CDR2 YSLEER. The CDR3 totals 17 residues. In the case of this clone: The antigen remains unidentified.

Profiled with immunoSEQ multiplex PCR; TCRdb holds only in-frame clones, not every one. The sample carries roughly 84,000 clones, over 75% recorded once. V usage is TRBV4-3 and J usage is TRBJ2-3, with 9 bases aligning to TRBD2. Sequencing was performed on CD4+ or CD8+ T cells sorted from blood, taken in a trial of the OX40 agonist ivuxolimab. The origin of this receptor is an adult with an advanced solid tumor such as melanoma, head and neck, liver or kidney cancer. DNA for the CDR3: TGCGCCAGCAGCCAAGATTCTCGCGGGAGGGCGACAGATACGCAGTATTTT. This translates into CASSQDSRGRATDTQYF.